This T cell receptor beta chain appears in the sequencing data of a study of blood T cells in healthy people across ages. General observations from the study: CMV infection status of these donors was not known.

The germline gives CDR1 LGHDT, CDR2 YNNKEL (reference sequence). This CDR3 region has 15 residues. Trimming stripped 8 bases from V and 0 bases from J, with 13 bases between. Sample-barcoded 5' priming and a J-beta primer mix drove a second PCR of 7 to 11 cycles. From the 5' RACE reads, TCRdb called clonotypes with MiXCR, one entry per CDR3 protein. The table lists about 1.1 million distinct CDR3 sequences, about two fifths of them singletons. A remark on this clonotype: Its specificity is unknown.

V usage is TRBV3-1 and J usage is TRBJ2-2; D not resolved. The clonotype comes from a man younger than 35 in good health. Sequenced: blood. CDR3 amino acids: CASLSETTNTGELFF. The CDR3 DNA is TGTGCCAGCTTAAGTGAAACAACGAACACCGGGGAGCTGTTTTTT.